These 9 T cell receptor beta chains were sequenced from one sample in a study of regulatory T cells in long-lasting Graves disease (dated by TCRdb to the early 2020s). Libraries were constructed by multiplex PCR. The sequencer was an Illumina HiSeq 4000. TCR beta libraries were built with iRepertoire HTBI primers and Arm-PCR amplification of CDR3 regions. Using fastp trimming at Q25 and MiXCR clonotype assembly, TCRdb reanalyzed the public sequencing data and kept in-frame beta chains. Identical CDR3 protein sequences are pooled into one entry, listed with their most common genes and DNA. The sample table shows 450,000 or so distinct CDR3 sequences, and less than 25% are seen once. Over 7.5% of the sample is taken by the ten largest. The time point label, read with the paper, signifies: persistent/refractory GD, antithyroid drugs over 5 years with positive TRAb. RNA was extracted from PBMCs in TRIzol for both TCR sequencing and RNA sequencing.

Sequences were derived from peripheral blood mononuclear cells (PBMCs), sampled when the disease was refractory, from a patient treated with antithyroid drugs. Receptor source: a female donor with Graves disease.

This clonotype was detected only a few times. V usage is TRBV29-1 and J usage is TRBJ2-7, with 7 bases fitting TRBD2. CDR1 is SQVTM and CDR2 is ANQGSEA in the germline V gene. With V trimmed by 6 bases and J by 2 bases, 13 bases remained unmatched. This CDR3 comprises 15 residues. The DNA for the CDR3 is TGCAGCGTGATCCTCCGGGAGGCAGGGACCTACGAGCAGTACTTC. This codes for CSVILREAGTYEQYF.

This clonotype showed up just a few times. The J gene is TRBJ2-5, the V gene TRBV10-3; 7 bases agree with TRBD1. V shed 6 bases and J 4 bases; nucleotides not matched to a gene: 5. Germline CDR1 ENHRY, CDR2 SYGVKD. The CDR3 totals 13 residues. CDR3 sequence: CAIRRQGVETQYF. The CDR3 DNA reads TGTGCCATCAGAAGACAGGGTGTAGAGACCCAGTACTTC.

The rearrangement links TRBV5-1 to TRBJ2-7; 7 nucleotides agree with TRBD1. Germline lookup yields CDR1 SGHRS and CDR2 YFSETQ. This CDR3 spans 15 amino acids. V was pared by 4 bases and J by 5 bases, with 12 bases of the junction left unmatched. The CDR3 bases are TGCGCCAGCAGCCTCCAGGGGGTGGGGTATGACGAGCAGTACTTC. Amino acids: CASSLQGVGYDEQYF.

This chain uses TRBV7-9 with TRBJ1-2; 10 bases align to TRBD1. The germline V gene encodes CDR1 SEHNR and CDR2 FQNEAQ (reference sequence). V was pared by 5 bases and J by 4 bases, with 13 bases of the junction left unmatched. CDR3 size: 17 residues. The CDR3 DNA sequence: TGTGCCAGCAGCCCGAGTCCCGGGACAGGGGTAGGCTATGGCTACACCTTC. This translates into CASSPSPGTGVGYGYTF.

A word on this clonotype: A read error may be the cause here, since a much bigger clone is one base away. This chain connects TRBV6-4 to TRBJ1-1, with unresolved D. Deletions cut 5 bases from V and 4 bases from J, with 8 bases between. CDR1 is MRHNA and CDR2 is SNTAGT in the germline V gene. The CDR3 contains 12 residues. The CDR3 sequence: CASSLVCTEAFF. Written as DNA, the CDR3 is TGTGCCAGCAGTTTGGTTTGCACTGAAGCTTTCTTT.

The sample holds many counts of this clonotype. The chain is built from TRBV2 and TRBJ2-2; 10 nucleotides align to TRBD2. V shed 4 bases, J shed 0 bases, and the junction held 8 bases outside the gene matches. This CDR3 contains 18 residues. Germline loops: CDR1 SNHLY, CDR2 FYNNEI. CDR3 protein: CASSVIWLAGANTGELFF. CDR3 in DNA: TGTGCCAGCAGTGTAATCTGGCTAGCGGGAGCGAACACCGGGGAGCTGTTTTTT.

This clonotype showed up many times. CDR3 DNA sequence: TGTGCCAGGGGGGACAAGGACTATGGCTACACCTTC. Protein product: CARGDKDYGYTF. This chain uses TRBV2 with TRBJ1-2, with D possibly matching TRBD1 (6 bases). The germline gives CDR1 SNHLY, CDR2 FYNNEI. The CDR3 consists of 12 residues. V was trimmed by 9 bases and J by 3 bases, leaving 11 bases between them.

This clonotype was seen more than once but under ten times. A clone one base away is much larger, so this may be a read error. The chain recombines TRBV28 with TRBJ1-1, with TRBD1 as a possible D gene (6 bases). This CDR3 is 14 amino acids long. From germline, CDR1 is MDHEN and CDR2 SYDVKM. Deletions cut 11 bases from V and 1 base from J, with 17 bases between. CDR3 nucleotide sequence: TGTGCCGGCGCCGGGGGGACAACGAACACTGAAGCTTTCTTT. Translation gives CAGAGGTTNTEAFF.

The chain carries TRBV7-8 and TRBJ1-1; 10 bases match TRBD1. The CDR3 runs to 16 residues. Germline-derived CDR1 and CDR2 are SGHVS and FQNEAQ. The V gene end was trimmed by 5 bases and the J gene end by 0 bases; junction bases not matched to a gene: 6. CDR3 protein: CASSERDRGMNTEAFF. CDR3 DNA sequence: TGTGCCAGCAGCGAAAGGGACAGGGGTATGAACACTGAAGCTTTCTTT.